The source of this T cell receptor beta chain is a study of blood T cell repertoires in COVID-19 (TCRdb year 2020). Broadly, across the study: The collaborator samples originated in the United States, Italy and Spain and spanned the acute and convalescent phases of COVID-19. The sample metadata nearly always contained a de-identified subject ID, COVID-19 status, age in years and sex. The material from the prospective study consisted of cDNA or gDNA derived from T cells, B-cell-depleted T cells, or PBMCs. Samples came from the ongoing ImmuneRACE study (first 160 participants) plus 1,254 subjects from 6 global collaborators. The repertoires were released in a freely available public database meant as a resource for research on the immune response to SARS-CoV-2. The dataset comprised deeply sampled blood TCRbeta repertoires from subjects exposed to, actively infected with, or recovered from COVID-19. Where HLA class I and class II types were available, the types were taken from metadata supplied by the sample provider, not from assay-based typing. What the work shows at the level of the full study, not this receptor alone: The quantity of clinical and demographic metadata differed by source and by participant and was supplied without curation.

Whole blood was collected in K2EDTA tubes by collaborating institutions according to the institutions' own protocols. Collaborator samples were shipped for TCRbeta analysis as frozen whole blood, isolated PBMCs, or DNA extracted from either sample type. TCRbeta CDR3 regions were amplified from genomic DNA by means of the immunoSEQ Assay, a bias-controlled multiplex PCR. Under the source paper's analysis protocol: Nucleated cell counts per sample were estimated from amplification of reference gene primers within the assay. To quantify the absolute abundance of each unique TCRbeta CDR3 rearrangement, sequence reads were collapsed and filtered. For each sample, productive Simpson clonality was calculated as the square root of Simpson's diversity index over productive rearrangements. The table was pulled from immuneACCESS by TCRdb, which kept in-frame rearrangements only. Such tables lose some clones; where checked, under half of the loss comes from unresolved V genes, and the rest has no known cause. The V and J calls and the clone size are those of that table, but D and trimming were determined from the DNA. In this sample the table shows roughly 190,000 clones, 80% to 90% of which occur a single time. 13% to 15% of the sample is held by the ten biggest clonotypes.

This clone was seen only once. Its target antigen remains unknown. Base-call qualities are not available, and no considerably larger clone is one nucleotide away. This sequence was found in a man aged 25 to 40 with active or convalescent COVID-19. Sequenced material: peripheral blood.

The sequenced DNA is TGTGCCAGCAGTTTCGAGACAGGCACTGAAGCTTTCTTT. This translates into CASSFETGTEAFF. This chain is built from TRBV12-3 or TRBV12-4 and TRBJ1-1, and TRBD1 may be the D gene, going by 6 matching bases. V lost 3 bases and J lost 4 bases; the stretch between them is 9 bases long. Counted from cysteine to phenylalanine, this CDR3 has 13 amino acids. Only the CDR3 region is kept as DNA, spanning 39 bases read in frame from base 1.